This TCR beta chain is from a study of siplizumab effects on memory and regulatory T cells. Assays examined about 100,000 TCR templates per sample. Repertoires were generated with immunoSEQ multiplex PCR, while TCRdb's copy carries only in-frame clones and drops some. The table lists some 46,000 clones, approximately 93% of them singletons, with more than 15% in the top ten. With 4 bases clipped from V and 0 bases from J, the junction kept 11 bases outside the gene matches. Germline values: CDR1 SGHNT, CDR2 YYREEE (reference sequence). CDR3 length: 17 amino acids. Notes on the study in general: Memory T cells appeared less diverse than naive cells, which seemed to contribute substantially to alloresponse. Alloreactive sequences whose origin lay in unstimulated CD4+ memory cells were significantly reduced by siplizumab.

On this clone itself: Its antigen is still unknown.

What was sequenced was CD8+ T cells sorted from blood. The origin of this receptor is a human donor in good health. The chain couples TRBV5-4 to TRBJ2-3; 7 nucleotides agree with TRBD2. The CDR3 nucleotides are TGTGCCAGCAGCCTAGCCGGGACTACGGCTAGCACAGATACGCAGTATTTT. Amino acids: CASSLAGTTASTDTQYF.